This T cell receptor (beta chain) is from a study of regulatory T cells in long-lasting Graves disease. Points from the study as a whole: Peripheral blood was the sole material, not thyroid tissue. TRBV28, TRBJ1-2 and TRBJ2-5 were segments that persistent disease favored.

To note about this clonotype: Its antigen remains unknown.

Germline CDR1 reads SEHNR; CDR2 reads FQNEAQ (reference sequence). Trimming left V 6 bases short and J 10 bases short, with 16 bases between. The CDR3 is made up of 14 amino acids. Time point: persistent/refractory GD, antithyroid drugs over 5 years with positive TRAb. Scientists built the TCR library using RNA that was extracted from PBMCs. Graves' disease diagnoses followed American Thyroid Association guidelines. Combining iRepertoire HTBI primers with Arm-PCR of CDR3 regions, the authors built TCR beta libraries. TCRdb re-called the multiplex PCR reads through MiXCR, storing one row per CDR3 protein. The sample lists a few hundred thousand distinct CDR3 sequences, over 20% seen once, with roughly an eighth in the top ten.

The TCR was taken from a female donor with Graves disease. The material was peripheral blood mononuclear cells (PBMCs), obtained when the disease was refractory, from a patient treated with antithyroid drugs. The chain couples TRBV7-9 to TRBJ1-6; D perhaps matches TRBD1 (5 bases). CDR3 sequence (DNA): TGTGCCAGCAGTTCCGACAGCCGAATATCACCCCTCCACTTT. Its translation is CASSSDSRISPLHF.